A selection of T cell receptor beta chains follows, all from one sample in a study of T cell changes during pregnancy in multiple sclerosis. Libraries were prepared by immunoSEQ multiplex PCR; TCRdb keeps only in-frame clonotypes and omits some of them. Among around 34,000 clones listed, about 90% were seen once. The source material was CD8+ T cells from peripheral blood mononuclear cells, sampled after pregnancy. The origin of the receptors is a female donor with multiple sclerosis, enrolled in a pregnancy study. The CDR3 runs from the conserved cysteine through the conserved F or W. The D gene is left open where the match is weak. Some rows have no size entry. The others give once, few or many, or a class for an expanded clone.

CDR3,DNA,V,J,size,D
CASSFPGRGTDTQYF,TGTGCCAGCAGTTTCCCAGGGAGGGGCACAGATACGCAGTATTTT,TRBV27,TRBJ2-3,NA,TRBD2
CASSPPDRLNTEAFF,TGTGCCAGCTCACCCCCGGACAGATTGAACACTGAAGCTTTCTTT,TRBV18,TRBJ1-1,NA,NA
CASSDYSDRVHGYTF,TGTGCCAGCAGTGACTACTCGGACAGGGTCCATGGCTACACCTTC,TRBV25-1,TRBJ1-2,NA,TRBD1
CASTPDGTGHNEQFF,TGTGCCAGCACCCCTGACGGGACAGGGCACAATGAGCAGTTCTTC,TRBV9,TRBJ2-1,once,TRBD1
CASSRLAGGYEQYF,TGTGCCAGCAGCCGACTAGCGGGGGGTTACGAGCAGTACTTC,TRBV14,TRBJ2-7,once,TRBD2
CASSPQAGTPNNEQFF,TGTGCCAGCAGCCCCCAAGCCGGGACTCCAAACAATGAGCAGTTCTTC,TRBV9,TRBJ2-1,NA,NA
CASSFWGTSEQYF,TGTGCCAGCAGCTTTTGGGGGACAAGCGAGCAGTACTTC,TRBV5-6,TRBJ2-7,NA,NA
CASSQDSQANTEAFF,TGCGCCAGCAGCCAAGACTCGCAGGCGAACACTGAAGCTTTCTTT,TRBV4-3,TRBJ1-1,once,NA
CASSYRQTYNEQFF,TGTGCCAGCAGTTACCGACAGACATACAATGAGCAGTTCTTC,TRBV6-5,TRBJ2-1,NA,NA
CASTKKGGTYNEQFF,TGTGCCAGCACCAAAAAGGGGGGGACCTACAATGAGCAGTTCTTC,TRBV9,TRBJ2-1,NA,NA
CASSESVRERNQPQHF,TGTGCCAGCAGTGAATCGGTCAGGGAAAGAAATCAGCCCCAGCATTTT,TRBV25-1,TRBJ1-5,once,NA
CASSQDIFGDREAFF,TGCGCCAGCAGCCAAGATATTTTCGGGGACAGGGAAGCTTTCTTT,TRBV4-3,TRBJ1-1,NA,TRBD1
CASSQVLGDSYEQYF,TGCGCCAGCAGCCAAGTTTTAGGGGATTCCTACGAGCAGTACTTC,TRBV4-3,TRBJ2-7,NA,NA